The 2 T cell receptor beta chains below were found in one sample sequenced in a study of PD-L1 blockade in urothelial cancer. Assay: immunoSEQ multiplex PCR; the TCRdb copy retains only in-frame clones and omits some. The sample yields some 120,000 clones, about 89% seen once. Time point described: peripheral blood 6 weeks after treatment start. Sequencing used PBMCs, obtained around atezolizumab (anti-PD-L1) treatment. These receptors were collected from a man aged 55 to 69 with urothelial cancer.

The chain carries TRBV10-3 and TRBJ1-2; TRBD1 agrees at 7 bases. V was pared by 8 bases and J by 5 bases, with 11 bases of the junction left unmatched. This CDR3 spans 14 amino acids. Per the germline V gene, CDR1 is ENHRY and CDR2 is SYGVKD. CDR3 DNA sequence: TGTGCCATCCGTCTCGAGGGGGCGGGTTATGGCTACACCTTC. It encodes CAIRLEGAGYGYTF.

The gene calls are TRBV27 and TRBJ2-5, with 9 bases fitting TRBD1. The V gene end was trimmed by 5 bases and the J gene end by 3 bases; junction bases not matched to a gene: 10. The V gene's germline CDR1 is MNHEY and CDR2 SMNVEV (reference sequence). This CDR3 has 16 residues. CDR3 bases: TGTGCCAGCAGTCCGTACGGGACAGGGACTAAAGAGACCCAGTACTTC. Protein sequence: CASSPYGTGTKETQYF.